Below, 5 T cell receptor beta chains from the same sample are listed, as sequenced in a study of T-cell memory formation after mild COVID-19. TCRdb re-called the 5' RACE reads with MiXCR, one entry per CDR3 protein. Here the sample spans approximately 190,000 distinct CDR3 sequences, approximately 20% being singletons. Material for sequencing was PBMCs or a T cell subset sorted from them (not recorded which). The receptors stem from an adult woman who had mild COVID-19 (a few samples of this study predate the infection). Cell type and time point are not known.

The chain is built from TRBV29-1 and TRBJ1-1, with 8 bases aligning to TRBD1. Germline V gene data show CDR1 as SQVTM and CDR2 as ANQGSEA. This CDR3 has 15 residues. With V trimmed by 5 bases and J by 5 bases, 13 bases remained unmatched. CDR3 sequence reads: CSVSVGQGPGTEAFF. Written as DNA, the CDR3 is TGCAGCGTTTCAGTCGGACAGGGTCCGGGGACTGAAGCTTTCTTT.

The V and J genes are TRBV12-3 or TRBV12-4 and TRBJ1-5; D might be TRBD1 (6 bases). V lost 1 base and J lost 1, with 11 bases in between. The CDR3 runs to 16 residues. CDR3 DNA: TGTGCCAGCAGTTTAGGGGGGCCGAAGAGCAATCAGCCCCAGCATTTT. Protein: CASSLGGPKSNQPQHF.

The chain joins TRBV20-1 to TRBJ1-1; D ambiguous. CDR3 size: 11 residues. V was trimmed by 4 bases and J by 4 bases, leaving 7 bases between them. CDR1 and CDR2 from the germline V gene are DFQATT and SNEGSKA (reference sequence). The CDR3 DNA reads TGCAGTGCTACCGAGGGCACTGAAGCTTTCTTT. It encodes CSATEGTEAFF.

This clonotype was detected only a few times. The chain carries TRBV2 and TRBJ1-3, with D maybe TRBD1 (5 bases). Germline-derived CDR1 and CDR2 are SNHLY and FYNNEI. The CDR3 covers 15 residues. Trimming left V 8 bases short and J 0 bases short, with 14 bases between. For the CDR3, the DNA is TGTGCCAGCTCACCCGGGGGTATCTCTGGAAACACCATATATTTT. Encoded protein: CASSPGGISGNTIYF.

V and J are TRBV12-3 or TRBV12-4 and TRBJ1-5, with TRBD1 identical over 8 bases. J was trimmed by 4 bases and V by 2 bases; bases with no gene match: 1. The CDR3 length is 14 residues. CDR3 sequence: CASSLRTGNQPQHF. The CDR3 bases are TGTGCCAGCAGTTTAAGGACAGGGAATCAGCCCCAGCATTTT.